What follows are 10 T cell receptor beta chains derived from one specimen sequenced in a study of T cells in Graves' hyperthyroidism and ophthalmopathy. TCR beta CDR3 regions were amplified from RNA. Researchers ran a first-round RT-PCR on the TCR CDR3 using the HTBI primer set. TCRdb recomputed calls from the multiplex PCR reads with MiXCR, one row per CDR3 protein. In the table there are about half a million distinct CDR3 sequences, 15% to 20% of which are singletons. The source material was blood. The receptor set was obtained from a man aged 35 to 55 with Graves' ophthalmopathy.

This clonotype came up many times. CDR3 bases: TGTGCCAGCAGCTCGTGGGACAGCTACGAGCAGTACTTC. Encoded protein: CASSSWDSYEQYF. This rearrangement joins TRBV7-9 to TRBJ2-7; 7 nucleotides match TRBD1. Unmatched junction bases numbered 3, after V lost 4 bases and J lost 3 bases. Germline loops: CDR1 SEHNR, CDR2 FQNEAQ (reference sequence). The CDR3 is 13 amino acids.

This clonotype has a count of ten or more. V and J are TRBV28 and TRBJ1-5; maybe TRBD1 (6 bases). The CDR3 loop spans 16 amino acids. V was trimmed by 2 bases and J by 2 bases, leaving 13 bases between them. The V gene's germline CDR1 is MDHEN and CDR2 SYDVKM. CDR3: CASSLNRGLGNQPQHF. The CDR3, as DNA: TGTGCCAGCAGTTTAAACCGGGGGCTAGGCAATCAGCCCCAGCATTTT.

This clonotype was found a few times. The rearrangement uses TRBV6-1 and TRBJ1-2, with D unclear. Per the germline V gene, CDR1 is MNHNS and CDR2 is SASEGT. This CDR3 is built from 11 residues. Trimming took 5 bases from V and 10 from J, leaving 11 bases between them. CDR3: CASSQTHDYTF. In DNA, the CDR3 is TGTGCCAGCAGTCAAACTCATGACTACACCTTC.

This clonotype was observed a single time. It may be a read error: a sequence one base away is much more abundant. The chain has TRBV28 and TRBJ1-5, with D possibly being TRBD1 (6 bases). Germline V gene lookup returns CDR1 MDHEN and CDR2 SYDVKM. The CDR3 has 18 amino acids. The germline V and J ends were trimmed by 4 bases and 7 bases, with 26 bases remaining between them. The CDR3 here is CASSSMWGGALMGQPQHF. The CDR3 DNA reads TGTGCCAGCAGTTCGATGTGGGGGGGGGCTCTTATGGGGCAGCCCCAGCATTTT. Full variable domain (remainder filled in from reference TRBV28 and TRBJ1-5): DVKVTQSSRYLVKRTGEKVFLECVQDMDHENMFWYRQDPGLGLRLIYFSYDVKMKEKGDIPEGYSVSREKKERFSLILESASTNQTSMYLCASSSMWGGALMGQPQHFGDGTRLSIL.

The chain is built from TRBV6-5 and TRBJ2-7, with TRBD1 matching 7 bases. Germline V gene data show CDR1 as MNHEY and CDR2 as SVGAGI. This CDR3 contains 14 residues. J was trimmed by 3 bases and V by 6 bases; bases with no gene match: 8. The CDR3, as DNA: TGTGCCAGCAGGTACCGGGGACAGAGCTACGAGCAGTACTTC. This codes for CASRYRGQSYEQYF.

Notes on this clonotype: Possible read error: a much larger clone is one base away. The chain carries TRBV30 and TRBJ1-1; unclear D gene. This CDR3 region has 14 residues. The V gene's germline CDR1 is GTSNPN and CDR2 SVGIG (reference sequence). The V and J ends lost 0 bases and 0 bases respectively, with 8 bases between them. As DNA, the CDR3 is TGTGCCTGGAGTGTCGGCATGCTGAACACTGAAGCTTTCTTT. This encodes CAWSVGMLNTEAFF. Variable domain in full (rest from reference TRBV30 and TRBJ1-1): SQTIHQWPATLVQPVGSPLSLECTVEGTSNPNLYWYRQAAGRGLQLLFYSVGIGQISSEVPQNLSASRPQDRQFILSSKKLLLSDSGFYLCAWSVGMLNTEAFFGQGTRLTVV.

This chain uses TRBV6-1 with TRBJ1-2; D ambiguous. The germline CDR1 and CDR2 sequences are MNHNS and SASEGT. The CDR3 has 15 residues. Between the trimmed V and J ends, which lost 1 base and 6 bases, there was a span of 15 bases. The CDR3 sequence: CASSEGAQSWDGYTF. The CDR3 nucleotides are TGTGCCAGCAGTGAAGGTGCGCAATCATGGGATGGCTACACCTTC.

This clonotype appeared a few times. This chain connects TRBV4-1 to TRBJ1-1; D unclear. From germline, CDR1 is MGHRA and CDR2 YSYEKL. The length of the CDR3 is 14 residues. V dropped 1 base and J dropped 4 bases, with 10 bases sitting between them. This CDR3 is CASSQVVQGTEAFF. The CDR3 DNA reads TGCGCCAGCAGCCAAGTTGTCCAAGGCACTGAAGCTTTCTTT.

This clonotype has more than one count but fewer than ten. V gene TRBV20-1 combines with J gene TRBJ2-6; D gene uncertain. The germline V gene has CDR1 DFQATT and CDR2 SNEGSKA (reference sequence). The CDR3 is made up of 14 amino acids. Between the trimmed V and J ends, which lost 4 bases and 2 bases, there was a span of 9 bases. In nucleotides, the CDR3 is TGCAGTGCTACCAGGATTGCTGGGGCCAACGTCCTGACTTTC. Translation gives CSATRIAGANVLTF.

The chain uses TRBV5-1 and TRBJ2-3, with a tentative D call TRBD1 (6 bases). Between the trimmed V and J ends, which lost 0 bases and 0 bases, there was a span of 8 bases. Looked up from germline, CDR1 is SGHRS and CDR2 is YFSETQ. The CDR3 has 15 residues. DNA for the CDR3: TGCGCCAGCAGCTTGGTGACAGGTAGCACAGATACGCAGTATTTT. Protein product: CASSLVTGSTDTQYF.